This is a list of T cell receptor beta chains from one sample in a study of T cell responses to AZD1222 COVID-19 vaccine. Assay: immunoSEQ multiplex PCR; the TCRdb copy retains only in-frame clones and omits some. The sample records approximately 200,000 clones, approximately 93% being singletons. Sample: peripheral blood, taken 28 days after the second AZD1222 dose. The source is an adult who received the AZD1222 COVID-19 vaccine. Both conserved end residues are part of each CDR3. D genes are given only for firm matches.

CDR3: CASSPTRGAMNTEAFF
D: NA
J: TRBJ1-1
V: TRBV7-2

CDR3: CASSAGLDRPRNEQFF
D: TRBD2
J: TRBJ2-1
V: TRBV27

CDR3: CSVGSGNQPQHF
D: NA
J: TRBJ1-5
V: TRBV29-1

CDR3: CASSSLMTGDYGYTF
D: NA
J: TRBJ1-2
V: TRBV7-9

CDR3: CASSARQGEKNYGYTF
D: TRBD1
J: TRBJ1-2
V: TRBV3-1/TRBV3-2

CDR3: CASSVQDTQYF
D: NA
J: TRBJ2-3
V: TRBV9

CDR3: CSVVELVQETQYF
D: NA
J: TRBJ2-5
V: TRBV29-1

CDR3: CASSPYSRGPEQYF
D: NA
J: TRBJ2-7
V: TRBV27

CDR3: CASSAGLAGDEQFF
D: TRBD2
J: TRBJ2-1
V: TRBV9

CDR3: CAWSVFLGEQFF
D: NA
J: TRBJ2-1
V: TRBV30

CDR3: CASSLMGVETQYF
D: NA
J: TRBJ2-3
V: TRBV7-3

CDR3: CAWRRTSAYNEQFF
D: TRBD2
J: TRBJ2-1
V: TRBV30

CDR3: CALMGDGPYEQYF
D: NA
J: TRBJ2-7
V: TRBV6-5

CDR3: CASSLQGYEQYF
D: NA
J: TRBJ2-7
V: TRBV28

CDR3: CASSLEGQGYYGYTF
D: TRBD1
J: TRBJ1-2
V: TRBV5-8

CDR3: CASSVGPAGNEQFF
D: NA
J: TRBJ2-1
V: TRBV9

CDR3: CASGTERETQYF
D: NA
J: TRBJ2-5
V: TRBV2

CDR3: CASSIDRAGYTF
D: NA
J: TRBJ1-2
V: TRBV5-4

CDR3: CASSQDQGPNSPLHF
D: NA
J: TRBJ1-6
V: TRBV3-1/TRBV3-2

CDR3: CASSPQKVTGAYEQYF
D: TRBD1
J: TRBJ2-7
V: TRBV27

CDR3: CASSTLQGLPNTEAFF
D: TRBD1
J: TRBJ1-1
V: TRBV7-9

CDR3: CASSVGDRPTEAFF
D: TRBD1
J: TRBJ1-1
V: TRBV11-2

CDR3: CATSNVPLSGNTIYF
D: NA
J: TRBJ1-3
V: TRBV15

CDR3: CASSPHRDAIKDTQYF
D: NA
J: TRBJ2-3
V: TRBV4-1

CDR3: CSVERSREETQYF
D: NA
J: TRBJ2-5
V: TRBV29-1

CDR3: CASSLAGLAGLQETQYF
D: TRBD2
J: TRBJ2-5
V: TRBV7-9

CDR3: CASSLPFPGWLFF
D: NA
J: TRBJ2-2
V: TRBV18

CDR3: CASRVTLPQETQYF
D: NA
J: TRBJ2-5
V: TRBV9

CDR3: CASSALLTSGTGDTQYF
D: TRBD2
J: TRBJ2-3
V: TRBV9

CDR3: CASSQDPSGAGGIYEQYF
D: TRBD2
J: TRBJ2-7
V: TRBV3-1/TRBV3-2